A single sample gave rise to the 29 T cell receptor beta chains below, sequenced in a study of T-cell reconstitution after alpha-beta-depleted transplantation in children. A TCRbeta library incorporating unique molecular identifiers was prepared. TCRdb re-called the PCR reads through MiXCR, storing one row per CDR3 protein. The sample gives around 800,000 distinct CDR3 sequences, 15% to 20% of which show up once; around 5% is in the top ten. The sequencing here drew on PBMCs, mostly from graft donor cells, taken 360 days after TCRalphabeta/CD19-depleted stem cell transplant. These receptor sequences come from a male patient younger than 18 who had a stem cell transplant for acute lymphoblastic leukemia, so the T cells may come from the graft donor.

V usage is TRBV20-1 and J usage is TRBJ2-1; possible D gene TRBD2, 5 bases. The CDR3 length is 15 residues. Germline lookup yields CDR1 DFQATT and CDR2 SNEGSKA (reference sequence). Trimming took 6 bases from V and 5 from J, leaving 20 bases between them. For the CDR3, the DNA is TGCAGTGCGCGGCCGCAACCCGGGGTCCACAATGAGCAGTTCTTC. It codes for CSARPQPGVHNEQFF.

The chain is built from TRBV12-3 or TRBV12-4 and TRBJ1-4, with a possible D match to TRBD1 (5 bases). The V gene lost 8 bases and the J gene lost 8 bases, with 21 bases spanning the gap. There are 15 residues in the CDR3. The CDR3 reads CASYPGLGRVEKLFF. CDR3 coding DNA: TGTGCCAGCTACCCGGGACTGGGGCGGGTCGAAAAACTGTTTTTT.

Here the CDR3 reads CASSSGPIAGLPTDTQYF. The CDR3 nucleotides read TGTGCCAGCAGCTCGGGGCCTATAGCGGGGCTACCCACAGATACGCAGTATTTT. This chain links TRBV11-2 with TRBJ2-3, with 8 bases identical to TRBD2. The CDR3 runs to 18 residues. Trimming removed 4 bases from V and 2 bases from J; junction bases left unmatched: 14. The V gene's germline CDR1 is SGHAT and CDR2 FQNNGV.

The V gene is TRBV19, the J gene TRBJ2-3; 12 bases match TRBD1. CDR3 length equals 15 residues. J lost 5 bases, V lost 6 bases, and 6 bases had no gene match. CDR1 is LNHDA and CDR2 is SQIVND in the germline V gene (reference sequence). The CDR3: CASRTGTGGLDTQYF. CDR3 DNA: TGTGCCAGTAGGACCGGGACAGGGGGCCTAGATACGCAGTATTTT.

This chain connects TRBV20-1 to TRBJ2-7; TRBD2 aligns across 10 bases. CDR1 and CDR2 from the germline V gene are DFQATT and SNEGSKA (reference sequence). The CDR3 is made up of 17 amino acids. V shed 2 bases and J 0 bases; nucleotides not matched to a gene: 10. The DNA of the CDR3 is TGCAGTGCTAGACTATGGCGGCGGACTAGCGGCTCCTACGAGCAGTACTTC. Its protein product is CSARLWRRTSGSYEQYF.

This clonotype was counted at least ten times. CDR3: CASSLQRTIYF. The CDR3 DNA reads TGTGCCAGCAGTTTACAGAGGACCATATATTTT. The V gene is TRBV12-3 or TRBV12-4, the J gene TRBJ1-3; no clear D gene. The CDR3 has 11 residues. The germline V and J ends were trimmed by 2 bases and 10 bases, with 6 bases remaining between them.

The chain has TRBV19 and TRBJ2-1; a possible D gene is TRBD2 (5 bases). CDR3 length equals 13 residues. V dropped 7 bases and J dropped 10 bases, with 17 bases sitting between them. CDR1 and CDR2 from the germline V gene are LNHDA and SQIVND (reference sequence). CDR3: CASKAIARGEQFF. CDR3 coding DNA: TGTGCCAGTAAAGCCATTGCGCGAGGGGAGCAGTTCTTC.

The J gene is TRBJ1-5, the V gene TRBV6-2 or TRBV6-3; D call uncertain. The germline V and J ends were trimmed by 7 bases and 0 bases, with 10 bases remaining between them. This CDR3 comprises 14 residues. The germline V gene has CDR1 MNHEY and CDR2 SVGEGT. The CDR3 here is CASNRRYSNQPQHF. The CDR3 bases are TGTGCCAGCAATCGACGGTATAGCAATCAGCCCCAGCATTTT.

V usage is TRBV5-1 and J usage is TRBJ2-2; tentatively, D is TRBD1 (5 bases). The CDR3 loop spans 14 amino acids. V was cut by 4 bases and J by 3 bases, with 10 bases left in between. The germline V gene encodes CDR1 SGHRS and CDR2 YFSETQ. CDR3 nucleotides: TGCGCCAGCAGCCTTCAGACAGACACCGGGGAGCTGTTTTTT. This codes for CASSLQTDTGELFF.

The gene calls are TRBV9 and TRBJ2-3; 7 bases match TRBD2. The CDR3 length is 15 residues. From germline, CDR1 is SGDLS and CDR2 YYNGEE. J lost 2 bases, V lost 2 bases, and 5 bases had no gene match. The DNA for the CDR3 is TGTGCCAGCAGCGTGGGGACTACCTTCACAGATACGCAGTATTTT. Protein sequence: CASSVGTTFTDTQYF. Full variable domain (outside the CDR3, taken from reference TRBV9 and TRBJ2-3): DSGVTQTPKHLITATGQRVTLRCSPRSGDLSVYWYQQSLDQGLQFLIQYYNGEERAKGNILERFSAQQFPDLHSELNLSSLELGDSALYFCASSVGTTFTDTQYFGPGTRLTVL.

In its sample, this clonotype was seen many times. This rearrangement joins TRBV5-1 to TRBJ1-1; possible D gene TRBD1, 5 bases. Germline assignment: CDR1 SGHRS and CDR2 YFSETQ. V was clipped by 2 bases and J by 1 base, with 9 bases between them. The CDR3 is 14 residues long. The CDR3 reads CASSFGGRNTEAFF. CDR3 nucleotide sequence: TGCGCCAGCAGCTTCGGGGGAAGGAACACTGAAGCTTTCTTT.

This clonotype has a handful of counts. CDR3 DNA: TGTGCCAGCAGCCTTAGAGATCCGGGGGCCCAGTACTTC. This gives the protein CASSLRDPGAQYF. The chain combines TRBV3-1 with TRBJ2-5; D is perhaps TRBD2 (6 bases). V lost 4 bases and J 9 bases, leaving 15 bases between the germline ends. This CDR3 comprises 13 residues. Germline loops: CDR1 LGHDT, CDR2 YNNKEL (reference sequence).

CDR3 sequence (DNA): TGTGCCAGCAGCGCAGCTCGCTACGAGCAGTACTTC. It is translated as CASSAARYEQYF. The J gene is TRBJ2-7, the V gene TRBV5-5; D gene uncertain. The CDR3 spans 12 residues. V was shortened by 4 bases and J by 3 bases, with 8 bases between the two germline ends. Germline V lookup: CDR1 SGHKS, CDR2 YYEKEE (reference sequence).

The chain is built from TRBV18 and TRBJ2-5; D unclear. Looked up from germline, CDR1 is KGHSH and CDR2 is LQKENI. V was cut by 2 bases and J by 5 bases, with 12 bases left in between. The length of the CDR3 is 14 residues. CDR3 sequence: CASSPVPNWETQYF. The DNA for the CDR3 is TGTGCCAGCTCACCAGTTCCGAATTGGGAGACCCAGTACTTC.

This clonotype has only a few counts. The chain combines TRBV7-9 with TRBJ2-3, with TRBD1 as a possible D gene (5 bases). The CDR3 has 12 residues. Germline CDR1 and CDR2: SEHNR and FQNEAQ (reference sequence). V lost 5 bases to trimming and J lost 10 bases, with 13 bases between them. DNA for the CDR3: TGTGCCAGCAGCCAGGGCTCCGAATCGCAGTATTTT. It specifies CASSQGSESQYF.

The rearrangement links TRBV3-1 to TRBJ1-1, with D hard to call. This CDR3 is 18 amino acids long. The V end was cut by 0 bases, the J end by 0 bases, with 17 bases between. Germline assignment: CDR1 LGHDT and CDR2 YNNKEL (reference sequence). The CDR3 region has the DNA TGTGCCAGCAGCCAAGACCCACGGCGGACCAACATGAACACTGAAGCTTTCTTT. This codes for CASSQDPRRTNMNTEAFF.

This rearrangement joins TRBV5-6 to TRBJ1-1; D remains ambiguous. The V and J ends lost 1 base and 1 base respectively, with 14 bases between them. Germline lookup yields CDR1 SGHDT and CDR2 YYEEEE. The CDR3 extends over 16 amino acids. CDR3 nucleotide sequence: TGTGCCAGCAGCTTGCGTAGTAGAAATCCGAACACTGAAGCTTTCTTT. Amino acids: CASSLRSRNPNTEAFF. Complete variable domain (other parts from reference TRBV5-6 and TRBJ1-1): DAGVTQSPTHLIKTRGQQVTLRCSPKSGHDTVSWYQQALGQGPQFIFQYYEEEERQRGNFPDRFSGHQFPNYSSELNVNALLLGDSALYLCASSLRSRNPNTEAFFGQGTRLTVV.

This clonotype was seen at least ten times. The chain has TRBV29-1 and TRBJ1-5; D gene ambiguous. Germline loops: CDR1 SQVTM, CDR2 ANQGSEA. The V end lost 4 bases, the J end lost 5 bases, and 12 bases lay between the germline ends. The CDR3 runs 13 residues. The CDR3 sequence is CSVVLGWDQPQHF. Here the CDR3 DNA reads TGCAGCGTTGTATTAGGGTGGGATCAGCCCCAGCATTTT.

V and J are TRBV30 and TRBJ1-5; the D is unclear. Germline V gene data show CDR1 as GTSNPN and CDR2 as SVGIG (reference sequence). The CDR3 length is 15 residues. The V and J ends lost 0 bases and 4 bases respectively, with 13 bases between them. CDR3 coding DNA: TGTGCCTGGAGTGTTGGGCAGGTGATGAATCAGCCCCAGCATTTT. Amino acids: CAWSVGQVMNQPQHF.

The rearrangement uses TRBV3-1 and TRBJ2-2; TRBD2 is a possible D gene (8 bases). V lost 1 base, J lost 7 bases, and 34 bases lay in between. CDR1 and CDR2 from the germline V gene are LGHDT and YNNKEL (reference sequence). The CDR3 spans 22 residues. The CDR3 loop reads CASSQVQGGPTRAGAPYGELFF. CDR3 sequence (DNA): TGTGCCAGCAGCCAAGTCCAGGGGGGACCCACCCGAGCGGGAGCCCCGTACGGGGAGCTGTTTTTT.

This clonotype was seen repeatedly, ten times or more. The chain couples TRBV29-1 to TRBJ2-1, with TRBD1 as a possible D gene (5 bases). There are 13 residues in the CDR3. Germline-derived CDR1 and CDR2 are SQVTM and ANQGSEA. Trimming stripped 6 bases from V and 1 base from J, with 10 bases between. CDR3 coding DNA: TGCAGCGTGACAGCTTTTTCCTACAATGAGCAGTTCTTC. Its translation: CSVTAFSYNEQFF.

The chain is built from TRBV12-3 or TRBV12-4 and TRBJ2-7; D not certain. Trimming cost V 4 bases and J 1 base, with 11 bases left between them. The CDR3 totals 14 residues. CDR3 sequence (DNA): TGTGCCAGCAGTTGGGCTACCGAGTCCTACGAGCAGTACTTC. This sequence encodes CASSWATESYEQYF.

This clonotype was observed a few times. The chain carries TRBV7-3 and TRBJ2-2, with D hard to call. Germline V gene data show CDR1 as SGHTA and CDR2 as FQGTGA. V was trimmed by 4 bases and J by 2 bases, leaving 5 bases between them. The CDR3 is 13 residues long. DNA for the CDR3: TGTGCCAGCAGCTCATTTAACACCGGGGAGCTGTTTTTT. Translation: CASSSFNTGELFF.

The table lists this clonotype with a few counts. This sequence joins TRBV6-1 and TRBJ1-2, with 7 bases fitting TRBD1. The J segment lost 2 bases and the V segment lost 4 bases, leaving 4 bases of the junction unmatched. Germline CDR1 and CDR2: MNHNS and SASEGT. This CDR3 spans 14 amino acids. CDR3 residues: CASSVNRGNYGYTF. DNA for the CDR3: TGTGCCAGCAGTGTAAACAGGGGCAACTATGGCTACACCTTC.

The sample holds a few counts of this clonotype. The V call is TRBV18, the J call TRBJ1-2; D may be TRBD1 (5 bases). The germline V and J ends were trimmed by 8 bases and 0 bases, with 19 bases remaining between them. CDR3 size: 16 residues. CDR1 and CDR2 from the germline V gene are KGHSH and LQKENI. This CDR3 is CASGRTGAPANYGYTF. CDR3 sequence (DNA): TGTGCCAGCGGCAGAACAGGAGCGCCAGCTAACTATGGCTACACCTTC.

This clonotype turned up a few times. The chain uses TRBV7-9 and TRBJ1-2; 9 bases match TRBD1. Germline V gene lookup returns CDR1 SEHNR and CDR2 FQNEAQ (reference sequence). Trimming took 7 bases from V and 2 from J; bases not matched to a gene: 8. This CDR3 contains 15 residues. CDR3 loop: CASTPRDRVNYGYTF. As DNA, the CDR3 is TGTGCCAGCACCCCACGGGACAGGGTAAACTATGGCTACACCTTC.

A few counts support this clonotype. The rearrangement joins TRBV18 to TRBJ1-1; no reliable D call. Trimming shortened V by 2 bases and J by 0 bases, and 13 bases separated the two germline ends. Germline CDR1 reads KGHSH; CDR2 reads LQKENI. The CDR3 covers 16 residues. The CDR3 reads CASSPVLIPMNTEAFF. CDR3 nucleotide sequence: TGTGCCAGCTCACCAGTCTTAATCCCTATGAACACTGAAGCTTTCTTT.

V usage is TRBV5-1 and J usage is TRBJ1-1; D is unresolved. The germline V gene encodes CDR1 SGHRS and CDR2 YFSETQ. The V and J ends lost 0 bases and 4 bases respectively, with 7 bases between them. The CDR3 spans 13 residues. The CDR3 loop reads CASSLVRATEAFF. The DNA for the CDR3 is TGCGCCAGCAGCTTGGTAAGGGCCACTGAAGCTTTCTTT.

The table lists this clonotype with a few counts. The chain couples TRBV12-3 or TRBV12-4 to TRBJ2-7; D is ambiguous. Trimming removed 3 bases from V and 5 bases from J, with 8 bases in between. The length of the CDR3 is 12 residues. For the CDR3, the DNA is TGTGCCAGCAGTTTCAGCCCACACGAGCAGTACTTC. Its protein product is CASSFSPHEQYF.